The 23 T cell receptor beta chains reported below all come from one sample, sequenced in a study of blood T cell repertoires in COVID-19. Sequenced by immunoSEQ multiplex PCR; TCRdb stores in-frame clones only, minus some. The sample records some 230,000 clones, approximately 83% being singletons. Source material: peripheral blood. These receptors were taken from a woman aged 25-40 years who had recovered from COVID-19.

The gene calls are TRBV25-1 and TRBJ1-4; TRBD1 might be the D (5 bases). Trimming stripped 1 base from V and 7 bases from J, with 13 bases between. Germline assignment: CDR1 MGHDK and CDR2 SYGVNS. The CDR3 has 15 residues. The CDR3 loop reads CASSEFRGSGEKLFF. The DNA of the CDR3 is TGTGCCAGCAGTGAATTCCGGGGGTCCGGTGAAAAACTGTTTTTT.

The V gene is TRBV12-3 or TRBV12-4, the J gene TRBJ2-3; D not certain. The CDR3 runs to 12 residues. With 3 bases removed from V and 5 bases from J, the gap between germline ends came to 6 bases. CDR3 region: CASSFAKDTQYF. CDR3 sequence (DNA): TGTGCCAGCAGTTTTGCGAAAGATACGCAGTATTTT.

The CDR3 DNA is TGTGCCAGCAGTTTTTTTTGGGGACTAGCGGGAAGCGAGCAGTACTTC. Its translation: CASSFFWGLAGSEQYF. This chain connects TRBV28 to TRBJ2-7; 13 nucleotides line up with TRBD2. The CDR3 covers 16 residues. V shed 3 bases and J 6 bases; nucleotides not matched to a gene: 8. Looked up from germline, CDR1 is MDHEN and CDR2 is SYDVKM.

The rearrangement joins TRBV2 to TRBJ1-2; D perhaps matches TRBD1 (5 bases). Germline V gives CDR1 SNHLY, CDR2 FYNNEI. Trimming removed 6 bases at V and 6 bases at J, with 11 bases between. The CDR3 has 12 residues. This chain's CDR3 is CASRGGADGYTF. In DNA, the CDR3 is TGTGCCAGCAGGGGGGGTGCGGATGGCTACACCTTC.

The chain combines TRBV10-3 with TRBJ2-7; possible D gene TRBD2, 6 bases. From germline, CDR1 is ENHRY and CDR2 SYGVKD. This CDR3 has 12 residues. With 6 bases removed from V and 7 bases from J, the gap between germline ends came to 13 bases. The CDR3 region has the DNA TGTGCCATCAGCTTGTCGGAGGGGGAGCAGTACTTC. Protein: CAISLSEGEQYF.

The CDR3: CASSLTSGSYYEQYF. DNA for the CDR3: TGTGCCAGCAGCTTAACTAGCGGGAGTTATTACGAGCAGTACTTC. The chain links TRBV7-3 to TRBJ2-7; 9 nucleotides agree with TRBD2. Germline assignment: CDR1 SGHTA and CDR2 FQGTGA. Trimming at V came to 0 bases and at J to 4 bases, leaving 4 bases not matched to a gene. The length of the CDR3 is 15 residues. Using reference TRBV7-3 and TRBJ2-7 for the parts outside the CDR3, the full variable domain is GAGVSQTPSNKVTEKGKYVELRCDPISGHTALYWYRQSLGQGPEFLIYFQGTGAADDSGLPNDRFFAVRPEGSVSTLKIQRTERGDSAVYLCASSLTSGSYYEQYFGPGTRLTVT.

This rearrangement joins TRBV7-9 to TRBJ1-5; D unclear. The CDR3 runs to 14 residues. Germline CDR1 and CDR2: SEHNR and FQNEAQ (reference sequence). Trimming took off 3 bases at V and 0 bases at J, with 6 bases between the two ends. CDR3 residues: CASSFGVSNQPQHF. DNA for the CDR3: TGTGCCAGCAGCTTCGGGGTTAGCAATCAGCCCCAGCATTTT.

As DNA, the CDR3 is TGTGCCAGCAGTCCCTCAGACAGCATATACACCGGGGAGCTGTTTTTT. Amino acids: CASSPSDSIYTGELFF. V gene TRBV27 combines with J gene TRBJ2-2; perhaps TRBD1 as D (5 bases). V dropped 5 bases and J dropped 3 bases, with 16 bases sitting between them. Germline CDR1 and CDR2: MNHEY and SMNVEV (reference sequence). The CDR3 extends over 16 amino acids.

The chain uses TRBV27 and TRBJ2-3; perhaps TRBD1 as D (5 bases). There are 15 residues in the CDR3. Trimming pared 6 bases from V and 2 bases from J, leaving 15 bases between. From germline, CDR1 is MNHEY and CDR2 SMNVEV (reference sequence). Here the CDR3 reads CASRGLGSVTDTQYF. DNA of the CDR3: TGTGCCAGCAGGGGGCTAGGCTCCGTCACAGATACGCAGTATTTT.

In its sample, this clone was seen a few times. The chain links TRBV5-5 to TRBJ1-1; no definite D call. Trimming cost V 6 bases and J 6 bases, with 18 bases left between them. The CDR3 has 14 residues. Germline V gives CDR1 SGHKS, CDR2 YYEKEE (reference sequence). CDR3 protein: CASIPIGAYPEAFF. CDR3 nucleotides: TGTGCCAGCATACCTATTGGTGCCTACCCTGAAGCTTTCTTT.

The rearrangement links TRBV7-9 to TRBJ1-2; 7 bases are shared with TRBD1. This CDR3 region has 14 residues. V shed 2 bases, J shed 4 bases, and the junction held 4 bases outside the gene matches. Germline CDR1 reads SEHNR; CDR2 reads FQNEAQ (reference sequence). The CDR3 loop is CASSLLGGGYGYTF. CDR3 sequence (DNA): TGTGCCAGCAGCTTACTAGGGGGCGGCTATGGCTACACCTTC.

This clone has only one observation. The chain uses TRBV24-1 and TRBJ2-5, with D unclear. Germline CDR1 reads KGHDR; CDR2 reads SFDVKD. The CDR3 length is 18 residues. V lost 0 bases and J lost 4, with 20 bases in between. This CDR3 reads CATSDLPTPPAPPETQYF. Written as DNA, the CDR3 is TGTGCCACCAGTGATTTGCCCACACCCCCCGCCCCCCCAGAGACCCAGTACTTC.

The count of this clone is one. The chain joins TRBV9 to TRBJ2-2, with TRBD2 identical over 7 bases. The CDR3 loop spans 19 amino acids. CDR1 is SGDLS and CDR2 is YYNGEE in the germline V gene. V shed 1 base and J 1 base; nucleotides not matched to a gene: 13. CDR3 residues: CASSVHEVKGTMNTGELFF. In DNA, the CDR3 is TGTGCCAGCAGCGTACACGAGGTGAAAGGGACTATGAACACCGGGGAGCTGTTTTTT.

There are a few counts of this clone. This chain connects TRBV5-1 to TRBJ2-2; possibly TRBD1 for D (5 bases). Germline values: CDR1 SGHRS, CDR2 YFSETQ. Trimming left V 0 bases short and J 3 bases short, with 6 bases between. The CDR3 consists of 14 residues. In DNA, the CDR3 is TGCGCCAGCAGCTTGGTGACAGACACCGGGGAGCTGTTTTTT. As protein: CASSLVTDTGELFF.

This clone was recorded a few times. The rearrangement links TRBV5-4 to TRBJ2-3; 13 nucleotides match TRBD2. Unmatched junction bases numbered 6, after V lost 0 bases and J lost 5 bases. The CDR3 loop spans 17 amino acids. CDR1 and CDR2 (germline): SGHNT, YYREEE (reference sequence). The DNA for the CDR3 is TGTGCCAGCAGCTTGGTCCCGGGACTAGCGGGATTAGATACGCAGTATTTT. Encoded protein: CASSLVPGLAGLDTQYF.

The rearrangement joins TRBV7-2 to TRBJ2-1, with 14 bases lining up with TRBD2. Germline-derived CDR1 and CDR2 are SGHTA and FQGNSA. The V and J ends lost 3 bases and 14 bases, in that order; junction bases with no gene match: 3. The CDR3 consists of 13 residues. This CDR3 reads CASSLGLAGEKFF. In nucleotides, the CDR3 is TGTGCCAGCAGCTTGGGACTAGCGGGAGAAAAGTTCTTC.

This chain connects TRBV5-4 to TRBJ2-7; the match to TRBD2 covers 12 bases. The CDR3 extends over 14 amino acids. After removal of 5 bases from V and 7 bases from J, the junction contained 7 bases not matched to a gene. Germline V gene lookup returns CDR1 SGHNT and CDR2 YYREEE (reference sequence). The CDR3 here is CASRRLAGEGEQYF. In DNA form, the CDR3 reads TGTGCCAGCAGGAGACTAGCGGGAGAAGGGGAGCAGTACTTC.

The V gene is TRBV28, the J gene TRBJ2-7, with D maybe TRBD2 (5 bases). This CDR3 region has 12 residues. Looked up from germline, CDR1 is MDHEN and CDR2 is SYDVKM. Trimming stripped 7 bases from V and 3 bases from J, with 10 bases between. The CDR3 region has the DNA TGTGCCAGCACCAACCGGGGCTACGAGCAGTACTTC. This sequence encodes CASTNRGYEQYF.

The V call is TRBV7-9, the J call TRBJ2-7; tentatively, D is TRBD2 (6 bases). Germline V gives CDR1 SEHNR, CDR2 FQNEAQ (reference sequence). The CDR3 covers 16 residues. V shed 6 bases and J shed 3 bases, with 21 bases lying between them. The CDR3 here is CASRPDGTRGLYEQYF. The DNA of the CDR3 is TGTGCCAGCAGGCCCGACGGGACGCGGGGACTCTACGAGCAGTACTTC.

The chain uses TRBV2 and TRBJ2-3; possible D gene TRBD2, 5 bases. Germline CDR1 and CDR2: SNHLY and FYNNEI. V shed 1 base and J shed 5 bases, with 7 bases lying between them. The CDR3 consists of 13 residues. CDR3 sequence: CASSEGGKDTQYF. In DNA, the CDR3 is TGTGCCAGCAGTGAAGGAGGGAAAGATACGCAGTATTTT.

V gene TRBV5-5 combines with J gene TRBJ2-3; D remains ambiguous. Trimming took off 2 bases at V and 0 bases at J, with 4 bases between the two ends. The germline gives CDR1 SGHKS, CDR2 YYEKEE (reference sequence). This CDR3 has 13 amino acids. CDR3: CASSFRSTDTQYF. The CDR3 DNA follows: TGTGCCAGCAGCTTCCGTAGCACAGATACGCAGTATTTT.

The chain employs TRBV7-2 and TRBJ2-7; a weak D match, TRBD1 (5 bases). There are 11 residues in the CDR3. Germline V gives CDR1 SGHTA, CDR2 FQGNSA. Trimming left V 2 bases short and J 7 bases short, with 6 bases between. CDR3 coding DNA: TGTGCCAGCAGCTTAAGGGGAGAGCAGTACTTC. Translating it yields CASSLRGEQYF.

The chain uses TRBV6-5 and TRBJ2-7; possibly TRBD2 for D (6 bases). Deletions cut 8 bases from V and 1 base from J, with 9 bases between. CDR1 MNHEY and CDR2 SVGAGI come from the germline V gene. This CDR3 comprises 12 residues. Here the CDR3 reads CASRGSSYEQYF. The DNA of the CDR3 is TGTGCCAGCCGGGGGTCATCCTACGAGCAGTACTTC.